This is a list of T cell receptor beta chains from one sample in a study of blood T cell repertoires in COVID-19. Measured with immunoSEQ multiplex PCR; TCRdb has only the in-frame clones, and not every one. The profile covers around 45,000 clones, with almost 80% appearing a single time and about 30% taken by the ten largest. Sequenced sample: peripheral blood. The source is an elderly woman with acute or convalescent COVID-19. The CDR3 runs from the conserved cysteine through the conserved F or W. Each record gives: CDR3 protein, J gene, clone size, V gene. Expanded clones get a size class; other rows say once, few or many, or leave the size out.

CDR3aa: CASSQGQGAYNEQFF; j_gene: TRBJ2-1; abundance: -; v_gene: TRBV7-2
CDR3aa: CASRGTGHDTQYF; j_gene: TRBJ2-3; abundance: once; v_gene: TRBV7-9
CDR3aa: CASSRWGASSYNEQFF; j_gene: TRBJ2-1; abundance: -; v_gene: TRBV5-1
CDR3aa: CATRGVRGTDTQYF; j_gene: TRBJ2-3; abundance: -; v_gene: TRBV6-5
CDR3aa: CASSGKPGQYSNQPQHF; j_gene: TRBJ1-5; abundance: few; v_gene: TRBV19
CDR3aa: CASSPRRINTEAFF; j_gene: TRBJ1-1; abundance: -; v_gene: TRBV18
CDR3aa: CASSLGGTSGSGEQFF; j_gene: TRBJ2-1; abundance: -; v_gene: TRBV5-1
CDR3aa: CASSFTDRGQPQHF; j_gene: TRBJ1-5; abundance: -; v_gene: TRBV11-2
CDR3aa: CASSADRYQPQHF; j_gene: TRBJ1-5; abundance: few; v_gene: TRBV10-1
CDR3aa: CASSEAGGLTGELFF; j_gene: TRBJ2-2; abundance: few; v_gene: TRBV6-1
CDR3aa: CASSQPIVAGGADTQYF; j_gene: TRBJ2-3; abundance: -; v_gene: TRBV3-1/TRBV3-2
CDR3aa: CASSPLQFYNEQFF; j_gene: TRBJ2-1; abundance: -; v_gene: TRBV27
CDR3aa: CASSLQGPYEQYF; j_gene: TRBJ2-7; abundance: few; v_gene: TRBV5-4
CDR3aa: CASSRSGTGRSNQPQHF; j_gene: TRBJ1-5; abundance: once; v_gene: TRBV19
CDR3aa: CASSGEGAGPQHF; j_gene: TRBJ1-5; abundance: -; v_gene: TRBV2
CDR3aa: CASSYGYGGDYGYTF; j_gene: TRBJ1-2; abundance: -; v_gene: TRBV6-5
CDR3aa: CASRQGVSGTEAFF; j_gene: TRBJ1-1; abundance: -; v_gene: TRBV5-1